One and the same sample provided the 2 T cell receptor beta chains below, sequenced in a study of blood T cell repertoires in COVID-19. Sequenced by immunoSEQ multiplex PCR; TCRdb stores in-frame clones only, minus some. Of 98,000 or so clones in the sample, around 90% were seen once. Input material: peripheral blood. These receptors were collected from a human donor in a cohort sampled during active COVID-19.

The chain carries TRBV2 and TRBJ1-5; tentative D call: TRBD1 (5 bases). Trimming stripped 5 bases from V and 0 bases from J, with 11 bases between. CDR1 is SNHLY and CDR2 is FYNNEI in the germline V gene. CDR3 length equals 15 residues. The CDR3 DNA follows: TGTGCCAGCAGTTCTCAGGGTTATAGCAATCAGCCCCAGCATTTT. Its protein is CASSSQGYSNQPQHF.

V is TRBV9 and J is TRBJ1-4, with 7 nucleotides matching TRBD1. The V segment lost 4 bases and the J segment 6 bases; nucleotides outside the gene matches: 6. CDR3 length: 14 amino acids. Germline V gene sequence: CDR1 SGDLS, CDR2 YYNGEE. The CDR3: CASSPQGEDEKLFF. The CDR3 region has the DNA TGTGCCAGCAGCCCCCAGGGGGAGGATGAAAAACTGTTTTTT.